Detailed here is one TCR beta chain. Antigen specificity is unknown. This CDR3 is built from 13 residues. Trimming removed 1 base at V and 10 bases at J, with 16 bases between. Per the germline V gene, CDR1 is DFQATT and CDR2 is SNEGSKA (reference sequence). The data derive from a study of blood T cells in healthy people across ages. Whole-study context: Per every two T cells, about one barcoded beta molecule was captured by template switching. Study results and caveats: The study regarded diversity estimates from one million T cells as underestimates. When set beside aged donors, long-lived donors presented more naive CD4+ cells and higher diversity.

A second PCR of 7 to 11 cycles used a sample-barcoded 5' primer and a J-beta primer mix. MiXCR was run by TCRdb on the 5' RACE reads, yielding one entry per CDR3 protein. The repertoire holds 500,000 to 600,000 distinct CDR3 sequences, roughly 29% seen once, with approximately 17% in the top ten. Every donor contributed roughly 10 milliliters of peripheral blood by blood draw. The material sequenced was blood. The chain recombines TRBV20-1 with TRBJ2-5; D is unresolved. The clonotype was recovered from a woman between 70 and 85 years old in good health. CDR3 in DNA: TGCAGTGCTAGAGGGATGAGGCCTTCGAACCAGTACTTC. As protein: CSARGMRPSNQYF.